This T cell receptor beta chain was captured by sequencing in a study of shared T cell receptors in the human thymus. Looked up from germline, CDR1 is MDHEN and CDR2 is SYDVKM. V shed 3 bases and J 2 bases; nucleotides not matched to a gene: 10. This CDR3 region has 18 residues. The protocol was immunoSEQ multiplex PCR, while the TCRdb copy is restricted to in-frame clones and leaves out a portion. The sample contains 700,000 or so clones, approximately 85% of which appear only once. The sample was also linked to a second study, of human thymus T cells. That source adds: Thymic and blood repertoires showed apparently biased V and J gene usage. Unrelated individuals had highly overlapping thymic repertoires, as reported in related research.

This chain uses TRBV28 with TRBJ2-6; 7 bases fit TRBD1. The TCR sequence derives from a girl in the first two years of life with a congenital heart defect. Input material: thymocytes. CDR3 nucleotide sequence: TGTGCCAGCAGTTTTCGGCGACAGGGTCTACCTGGGGCCAACGTCCTGACTTTC. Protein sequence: CASSFRRQGLPGANVLTF. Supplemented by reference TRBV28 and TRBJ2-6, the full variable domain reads DVKVTQSSRYLVKRTGEKVFLECVQDMDHENMFWYRQDPGLGLRLIYFSYDVKMKEKGDIPEGYSVSREKKERFSLILESASTNQTSMYLCASSFRRQGLPGANVLTFGAGSRLTVL.